A single T cell receptor beta chain is shown here with its context. The CDR3 spans 17 residues. Per the germline V gene, CDR1 is SGHTA and CDR2 is FQGNSA. V was clipped by 1 base and J by 2 bases, with 17 bases between them. This entry belongs to a study of control samples from healthy donors and cancer patients. The protocol was immunoSEQ multiplex PCR, while the TCRdb copy is restricted to in-frame clones and leaves out a portion. The sample records about 120,000 clones, more than 75% being singletons. This receptor was identified in a man aged 55 to 70 in good health. Material: blood. The rearrangement links TRBV7-2 to TRBJ1-1, with D possibly matching TRBD1 (5 bases). CDR3 residues: CASSLDGARLKNTEAFF. CDR3 bases: TGTGCCAGCAGCTTAGATGGGGCGAGATTGAAAAACACTGAAGCTTTCTTT.